This is a list of T cell receptor beta chains from one sample in a study of OX40 agonist ivuxolimab in advanced cancers. Profiled with immunoSEQ multiplex PCR; TCRdb holds only in-frame clones, not every one. The repertoire consists of tens of thousands of clones, with roughly 90% occurring once and the leading ten covering less than 60%. Sequences were derived from CD4+ or CD8+ T cells sorted from blood, sampled in a trial of the OX40 agonist ivuxolimab. These receptors originate from an adult with an advanced solid tumor such as melanoma, head and neck, liver or kidney cancer. CDR3s include the opening cysteine and the closing phenylalanine or tryptophan. Fields, in order: J gene, V gene, clone size, D gene, CDR3 protein, CDR3 DNA. D genes are given only for firm matches. Not every row has a clone size; where given, it reads once, few, many or a size class.

J gene: TRBJ1-2; V gene: TRBV6-5; clone size: once; D gene: -; CDR3 protein: CASGRTSADYGYTF; CDR3 DNA: TGTGCCAGCGGTCGGACGTCCGCGGACTATGGCTACACCTTC
J gene: TRBJ1-2; V gene: TRBV7-7; clone size: -; D gene: -; CDR3 protein: CASSLASQGLSNYGYTF; CDR3 DNA: TGTGCTAGCAGCTTAGCCTCGCAGGGTTTATCTAACTATGGCTACACCTTC
J gene: TRBJ1-2; V gene: TRBV10-3; clone size: -; D gene: TRBD1; CDR3 protein: CAISDIPGTGDQYGYTF; CDR3 DNA: TGTGCCATCAGTGACATTCCCGGGACAGGGGACCAATATGGCTACACCTTC
J gene: TRBJ2-6; V gene: TRBV11-3; clone size: -; D gene: -; CDR3 protein: CASSLRGSGANVLTF; CDR3 DNA: TGTGCCAGCAGCCTACGGGGATCTGGGGCCAACGTCCTGACTTTC
J gene: TRBJ1-5; V gene: TRBV2; clone size: -; D gene: -; CDR3 protein: CASSERHSNQPQHF; CDR3 DNA: TGTGCCAGCAGTGAAAGGCATAGCAATCAGCCCCAGCATTTT
J gene: TRBJ2-2; V gene: TRBV27; clone size: -; D gene: TRBD2; CDR3 protein: CASRGLAGGAGYAGELFF; CDR3 DNA: TGTGCCAGCAGGGGACTAGCGGGGGGGGCCGGATACGCCGGGGAGCTGTTTTTT
J gene: TRBJ1-1; V gene: TRBV11-3; clone size: few; D gene: -; CDR3 protein: CASSPGDLSATFF; CDR3 DNA: TGTGCCAGCAGTCCCGGGGATCTTTCGGCTACATTCTTT
J gene: TRBJ2-2; V gene: TRBV29-1; clone size: -; D gene: -; CDR3 protein: CSVGLVSGELFF; CDR3 DNA: TGCAGCGTTGGACTAGTTTCCGGGGAGCTGTTTTTT
J gene: TRBJ1-6; V gene: TRBV19; clone size: -; D gene: TRBD1; CDR3 protein: CASSARQGTDSPLHF; CDR3 DNA: TGTGCCAGTAGTGCACGACAGGGGACGGATTCACCCCTCCACTTT
J gene: TRBJ2-3; V gene: TRBV19; clone size: -; D gene: TRBD1; CDR3 protein: CASSVGQAPMADTQYF; CDR3 DNA: TGTGCCAGTAGTGTCGGACAGGCCCCTATGGCGGATACGCAGTATTTT
J gene: TRBJ2-7; V gene: TRBV9; clone size: -; D gene: TRBD1; CDR3 protein: CASSIFRDSYEQYF; CDR3 DNA: TGTGCCAGCAGCATCTTCCGGGACAGCTACGAGCAGTACTTC
J gene: TRBJ1-1; V gene: TRBV9; clone size: -; D gene: -; CDR3 protein: CASSAEGGNMNTEAFF; CDR3 DNA: TGTGCCAGCAGCGCGGAGGGGGGGAACATGAACACTGAAGCTTTCTTT
J gene: TRBJ2-7; V gene: TRBV7-2; clone size: medium-sized; D gene: -; CDR3 protein: CASSRPGELAPEQYF; CDR3 DNA: TGTGCCAGCAGCCGCCCGGGAGAGTTGGCCCCTGAGCAGTACTTC
J gene: TRBJ2-7; V gene: TRBV27; clone size: -; D gene: -; CDR3 protein: CASSFEGGEQYF; CDR3 DNA: TGTGCCAGCAGTTTCGAAGGGGGCGAGCAGTACTTC
J gene: TRBJ2-5; V gene: TRBV28; clone size: -; D gene: TRBD2; CDR3 protein: CASSLPLAGGAGGGGETQYF; CDR3 DNA: TGTGCCAGCAGTTTACCCCTAGCGGGGGGCGCGGGCGGCGGAGGAGAGACCCAGTACTTC
J gene: TRBJ2-3; V gene: TRBV10-1; clone size: -; D gene: -; CDR3 protein: CASSEFTGVRADTQYF; CDR3 DNA: TGCGCCAGCAGTGAGTTCACTGGAGTAAGGGCAGATACGCAGTATTTT
J gene: TRBJ1-4; V gene: TRBV28; clone size: -; D gene: TRBD1; CDR3 protein: CASSTRTGGAANEKLFF; CDR3 DNA: TGTGCCAGCAGTACAAGGACAGGGGGCGCGGCTAATGAAAAACTGTTTTTT
J gene: TRBJ2-1; V gene: TRBV29-1; clone size: -; D gene: TRBD2; CDR3 protein: CSVDPGGGNEQFF; CDR3 DNA: TGCAGCGTTGATCCCGGGGGGGGCAATGAGCAGTTCTTC
J gene: TRBJ2-7; V gene: TRBV6-1; clone size: -; D gene: -; CDR3 protein: CASSGDVAYEQYF; CDR3 DNA: TGTGCCAGCAGTGGGGACGTAGCCTACGAGCAGTACTTC
J gene: TRBJ1-6; V gene: TRBV9; clone size: once; D gene: -; CDR3 protein: CASSVGGQSSYNSPLHF; CDR3 DNA: TGTGCCAGCAGCGTAGGAGGACAGAGCTCCTATAATTCACCCCTCCACTTT
J gene: TRBJ2-2; V gene: TRBV4-2; clone size: -; D gene: -; CDR3 protein: CASSQDKDGTLSTGELFF; CDR3 DNA: TGTGCCAGCAGCCAAGATAAGGACGGGACCCTGAGCACCGGGGAGCTGTTTTTT
J gene: TRBJ2-7; V gene: TRBV11-2; clone size: -; D gene: -; CDR3 protein: CASSLAWTEIPYEQYF; CDR3 DNA: TGTGCCAGCAGCTTAGCCTGGACAGAAATTCCCTACGAGCAGTACTTC
J gene: TRBJ2-2; V gene: TRBV30; clone size: once; D gene: -; CDR3 protein: CAFFLGELFF; CDR3 DNA: TGTGCCTTCTTTCTCGGGGAGCTGTTTTTT
J gene: TRBJ1-1; V gene: TRBV6-5; clone size: -; D gene: -; CDR3 protein: CASSYSSPFAEAFF; CDR3 DNA: TGTGCCAGCAGTTACTCGAGTCCATTCGCTGAAGCTTTCTTT
J gene: TRBJ1-2; V gene: TRBV29-1; clone size: few; D gene: -; CDR3 protein: CSVAGVGYGYTF; CDR3 DNA: TGCAGCGTGGCGGGGGTAGGCTATGGCTACACCTTC
J gene: TRBJ2-1; V gene: TRBV4-3; clone size: -; D gene: TRBD2; CDR3 protein: CASSQPSGGLNEQFF; CDR3 DNA: TGCGCCAGCAGCCAACCTAGCGGGGGGTTAAATGAGCAGTTCTTC
J gene: TRBJ2-1; V gene: TRBV6-4; clone size: -; D gene: -; CDR3 protein: CASSDGMGEQFF; CDR3 DNA: TGTGCCAGCAGTGACGGGATGGGCGAGCAGTTCTTC
J gene: TRBJ2-7; V gene: TRBV7-2; clone size: -; D gene: -; CDR3 protein: CASSLVRGSVSYEQYF; CDR3 DNA: TGTGCCAGCAGCTTAGTCAGGGGATCGGTGTCCTACGAGCAGTACTTC
J gene: TRBJ2-7; V gene: TRBV2; clone size: -; D gene: -; CDR3 protein: CASRPEDYSPYEQYF; CDR3 DNA: TGTGCCAGCAGACCCGAGGACTACTCACCCTACGAGCAGTACTTC
J gene: TRBJ1-3; V gene: TRBV7-2; clone size: -; D gene: -; CDR3 protein: CASSLAGGSGNTIYF; CDR3 DNA: TGTGCCAGCAGCTTAGCCGGGGGATCTGGAAACACCATATATTTT
J gene: TRBJ2-5; V gene: TRBV4-1; clone size: -; D gene: TRBD2; CDR3 protein: CASSQDEWSQRGTQETQYF; CDR3 DNA: TGCGCCAGCAGCCAAGATGAATGGTCCCAGCGGGGGACCCAAGAGACCCAGTACTTC
J gene: TRBJ2-3; V gene: TRBV19; clone size: -; D gene: TRBD2; CDR3 protein: CASSPLPGTSGQVTDTQYF; CDR3 DNA: TGTGCCAGTAGTCCATTGCCTGGGACTAGCGGTCAGGTCACAGATACGCAGTATTTT
J gene: TRBJ1-3; V gene: TRBV7-6; clone size: -; D gene: -; CDR3 protein: CASSLAGSGNTIYF; CDR3 DNA: TGTGCCAGCAGCTTAGCGGGCTCTGGAAACACCATATATTTT
J gene: TRBJ1-1; V gene: TRBV7-9; clone size: -; D gene: -; CDR3 protein: CASSLGENTEAFF; CDR3 DNA: TGTGCCAGCAGCTTGGGCGAGAACACTGAAGCTTTCTTT
J gene: TRBJ2-6; V gene: TRBV2; clone size: -; D gene: -; CDR3 protein: CASSDKWGGSGVKSGANVLTF; CDR3 DNA: TGTGCCAGCAGTGACAAATGGGGCGGTTCGGGGGTCAAATCTGGGGCCAACGTCCTGACTTTC
J gene: TRBJ1-4; V gene: TRBV29-1; clone size: -; D gene: -; CDR3 protein: CSVDRGLNEKLFF; CDR3 DNA: TGCAGCGTTGACCGGGGGCTTAATGAAAAACTGTTTTTT
J gene: TRBJ2-7; V gene: TRBV7-9; clone size: -; D gene: -; CDR3 protein: CASSGGILSYEQYF; CDR3 DNA: TGTGCCAGCAGCGGCGGGATCCTCTCCTACGAGCAGTACTTC
J gene: TRBJ1-2; V gene: TRBV5-1; clone size: once; D gene: TRBD1; CDR3 protein: CASSLEDRGRRIQGYTF; CDR3 DNA: TGCGCCAGCAGCTTGGAGGACAGGGGGCGGCGTATTCAGGGCTACACCTTC
J gene: TRBJ1-2; V gene: TRBV7-9; clone size: once; D gene: -; CDR3 protein: CASSLLEQSGYTF; CDR3 DNA: TGTGCCAGCAGCTTATTGGAACAAAGCGGCTACACCTTC
J gene: TRBJ2-3; V gene: TRBV30; clone size: -; D gene: -; CDR3 protein: CAWSATGGTDTQYF; CDR3 DNA: TGTGCCTGGAGTGCGACTGGGGGCACAGATACGCAGTATTTT
J gene: TRBJ1-5; V gene: TRBV5-5; clone size: -; D gene: -; CDR3 protein: CASSLERGNQPQHF; CDR3 DNA: TGTGCCAGCAGCTTGGAAAGGGGAAATCAGCCCCAGCATTTT
J gene: TRBJ1-1; V gene: TRBV19; clone size: -; D gene: -; CDR3 protein: CASRQGGTEAFF; CDR3 DNA: TGTGCCAGTAGGCAAGGGGGGACTGAAGCTTTCTTT
J gene: TRBJ2-7; V gene: TRBV28; clone size: -; D gene: TRBD1; CDR3 protein: CASSHDRGWGEQYF; CDR3 DNA: TGTGCCAGCAGCCATGACAGGGGTTGGGGCGAGCAGTACTTC
J gene: TRBJ2-6; V gene: TRBV9; clone size: -; D gene: -; CDR3 protein: CASSAPKSGANVLTF; CDR3 DNA: TGTGCCAGCAGCGCACCTAAGAGTGGGGCCAACGTCCTGACTTTC
J gene: TRBJ2-7; V gene: TRBV10-3; clone size: -; D gene: -; CDR3 protein: CAISVSRSYEQYF; CDR3 DNA: TGTGCCATCAGTGTGTCCAGATCCTACGAGCAGTACTTC
J gene: TRBJ2-1; V gene: TRBV11-2; clone size: -; D gene: TRBD2; CDR3 protein: CASSFGTSGGVGNEQFF; CDR3 DNA: TGTGCCAGCAGCTTCGGGACTAGCGGGGGGGTTGGTAATGAGCAGTTCTTC
J gene: TRBJ1-1; V gene: TRBV6-1; clone size: -; D gene: TRBD1; CDR3 protein: CASSVRQGLAFF; CDR3 DNA: TGTGCCAGCAGTGTTCGACAGGGTTTAGCTTTCTTT
J gene: TRBJ2-3; V gene: TRBV27; clone size: -; D gene: -; CDR3 protein: CASSPPGDIGDTQYF; CDR3 DNA: TGTGCCAGCAGCCCACCGGGGGACATCGGGGATACGCAGTATTTT
J gene: TRBJ2-1; V gene: TRBV20-1; clone size: once; D gene: -; CDR3 protein: CSAAGANEQFF; CDR3 DNA: TGCAGTGCGGCGGGGGCCAATGAGCAGTTCTTC
J gene: TRBJ1-3; V gene: TRBV29-1; clone size: -; D gene: -; CDR3 protein: CSVMGTAGNTIYF; CDR3 DNA: TGCAGCGTAATGGGGACTGCTGGAAACACCATATATTTT
J gene: TRBJ2-1; V gene: TRBV4-3; clone size: once; D gene: -; CDR3 protein: CASSQVGGPSYNEQFF; CDR3 DNA: TGCGCCAGCAGCCAAGTTGGGGGGCCGAGTTACAATGAGCAGTTCTTC